These T cell receptor beta chains were read from a single sample in a study of Graves' ophthalmopathy and Graves' hyperthyroidism. TCRdb redid the calling of the multiplex PCR reads with MiXCR, one entry per CDR3 protein. The sample shows more than 15,000 distinct CDR3 sequences, 46% of them seen only once. Source material: peripheral blood. These TCRs come from a woman aged 40 to 50 with stable Graves' hyperthyroidism. Each CDR3 is given with its conserved first and last residue. Fields, in order: CDR3 length, clone size, V gene, J gene, D gene, CDR3 DNA, CDR3 protein. D genes are given only for firm matches. Not all rows give a size; the values are once, few, many and, for expanded clones, a class.

>14|.|TRBV6-5|TRBJ2-1|TRBD2
TGTGCCAGCAGCCGACTAGCGGGATTCAATGAGCAGTTCTTC
CASSRLAGFNEQFF
>15|.|TRBV19|TRBJ2-5|.
TGTGCCAGTAGCCCTCTAGGACAGCCCCAAGAGACCCAGTACTTC
CASSPLGQPQETQYF
>14|medium-sized|TRBV7-9|TRBJ2-1|.
TGTGCCACGGTACGGGAACAGGGAACGAATGAGCAGTTCTTC
CATVREQGTNEQFF
>16|many|TRBV7-3|TRBJ2-3|.
TGTGCCGGCAGCTTAAGCGCGGGACCTAGCACAGATACGCAGTATTTT
CAGSLSAGPSTDTQYF
>16|.|TRBV2|TRBJ1-1|TRBD1
TGTGCCAGCAGCAAAACTCCAGGGACAGGGAGGACTGAAGCTTTCTTT
CASSKTPGTGRTEAFF
>15|medium-sized|TRBV24-1|TRBJ2-5|.
TGTGCCACCAGTGATTTTTCCGGGGGCGGGGAGACCCAGTACTTC
CATSDFSGGGETQYF
>13|.|TRBV9|TRBJ2-1|TRBD2
TGTGCCAACGATCTAGCGGGAGGAAATGAGCAGTTCTTC
CANDLAGGNEQFF
>15|.|TRBV12-3/TRBV12-4|TRBJ1-1|TRBD1
TGTGCCAGCAGTCCCCGGACAGGGAAGGGGGCTGAAGCTTTCTTT
CASSPRTGKGAEAFF
>13|medium-sized|TRBV7-9|TRBJ2-7|.
TGTGCCAGCAGCTTAGGGGGATACGACGAGCAGTACTTC
CASSLGGYDEQYF
>14|many|TRBV5-4|TRBJ1-2|TRBD1
TGTGCCAGCAGCTGGGACAGCCTACTAATATCGATCACCTTC
CASSWDSLLISITF
>13|.|TRBV14|TRBJ2-7|.
TGTGCCAGCAGTCTAAGGTATGGGACCGAGCAGTACTTC
CASSLRYGTEQYF
>16|.|TRBV7-3|TRBJ2-2|.
TGTGCCAGCAGCTTAAAGCCCCGAGGGTCCGCCGGGGAGCTGTTTTTT
CASSLKPRGSAGELFF
>15|.|TRBV7-6|TRBJ2-5|.
TGTGCCAGCAGCTTACGCCAGCGGAGAACAGAGACCCAGTACTTC
CASSLRQRRTETQYF
>13|once|TRBV30|TRBJ1-1|TRBD1
TGCGCCTGGAGCGACAGGGAGAACACTGAAGCTTTCTTT
CAWSDRENTEAFF
>14|.|TRBV6-5|TRBJ1-2|.
TGTGCCAGCCACTCAGGGAGGGTTTTATTGGGCTACACCTTC
CASHSGRVLLGYTF
>13|few|TRBV19|TRBJ2-5|TRBD2
TGTGCCAGTAGCGCTGGGACTAGCGGGAGCGCGTACTTC
CASSAGTSGSAYF